These T cell receptor beta chains were read from a single sample in a study of shared clonotypes between healthy human individuals. TCRdb's table, derived via immunoSEQ multiplex PCR, lists solely in-frame clones and lacks some. The sample shows 550,000 to 600,000 clones, around 78% of them seen only once. What was sequenced was PBMCs. Every receptor here comes from a woman aged 40 to 50 in good health. Some clones in this sample may be carry-over from other donors' samples. Each CDR3 is given with its conserved first and last residue. Each record gives: clone size, D gene, J gene, V gene, CDR3 protein, CDR3 DNA. A D gene is named only where the DNA matches it firmly. Some rows have no size entry. The others give once, few or many, or a class for an expanded clone.

size: .; D: .; J: TRBJ1-2; V: TRBV7-6; CDR3: CASSLNRANYGYTF; DNA: TGTGCCAGCAGCCTAAACAGGGCTAACTATGGCTACACCTTC
size: .; D: TRBD1; J: TRBJ2-3; V: TRBV19; CDR3: CASSMDRGELDTLYF; DNA: TGTGCCAGTAGTATGGACAGGGGAGAGTTAGATACGCTGTATTTT
size: .; D: .; J: TRBJ2-5; V: TRBV7-2; CDR3: CASSLHPPASGETQYF; DNA: TGTGCCAGCAGCTTACACCCCCCAGCGTCTGGGGAGACCCAGTACTTC
size: once; D: TRBD2; J: TRBJ2-7; V: TRBV28; CDR3: CASSFGLAGSSYEQYF; DNA: TGTGCCAGCAGTTTCGGACTAGCGGGTAGCTCCTACGAGCAGTACTTC
size: once; D: .; J: TRBJ1-5; V: TRBV19; CDR3: CASSILTGNSNQPQHF; DNA: TGTGCCAGTAGTATATTAACAGGGAATAGCAATCAGCCCCAGCATTTT
size: .; D: .; J: TRBJ2-1; V: TRBV5-4; CDR3: CASSYLFSRASNEQFF; DNA: TGTGCCAGCAGCTACCTATTTAGCAGGGCCAGCAATGAGCAGTTCTTC
size: .; D: .; J: TRBJ2-3; V: TRBV4-3; CDR3: CASSPRGALSTDTQYF; DNA: TGCGCCAGCAGCCCTAGGGGAGCGCTTAGCACAGATACGCAGTATTTT
size: medium-sized; D: .; J: TRBJ2-2; V: TRBV7-2; CDR3: CASSPRVGGAGELFF; DNA: TGTGCCAGCAGCCCCAGGGTGGGCGGCGCCGGGGAGCTGTTTTTT
size: .; D: TRBD2; J: TRBJ2-1; V: TRBV7-9; CDR3: CASSLTPGLEQFF; DNA: TGTGCCAGCAGCTTAACCCCGGGACTAGAGCAGTTCTTC
size: .; D: .; J: TRBJ1-1; V: TRBV18; CDR3: CASSPIREKGIWSTEAFF; DNA: TGTGCCAGCTCACCAATCCGGGAAAAGGGGATTTGGTCCACTGAAGCTTTCTTT
size: .; D: TRBD1; J: TRBJ1-1; V: TRBV2; CDR3: CASTSQGENTEAFF; DNA: TGTGCCAGCACTTCGCAGGGGGAGAACACTGAAGCTTTCTTT
size: .; D: .; J: TRBJ1-4; V: TRBV4-2; CDR3: CASSQVRGGEKLFF; DNA: TGTGCCAGCAGCCAAGTGCGGGGTGGTGAAAAACTGTTTTTT
size: .; D: .; J: TRBJ1-2; V: TRBV29-1; CDR3: CSVERVGGYGYTF; DNA: TGCAGCGTTGAAAGGGTCGGGGGCTATGGCTACACCTTC